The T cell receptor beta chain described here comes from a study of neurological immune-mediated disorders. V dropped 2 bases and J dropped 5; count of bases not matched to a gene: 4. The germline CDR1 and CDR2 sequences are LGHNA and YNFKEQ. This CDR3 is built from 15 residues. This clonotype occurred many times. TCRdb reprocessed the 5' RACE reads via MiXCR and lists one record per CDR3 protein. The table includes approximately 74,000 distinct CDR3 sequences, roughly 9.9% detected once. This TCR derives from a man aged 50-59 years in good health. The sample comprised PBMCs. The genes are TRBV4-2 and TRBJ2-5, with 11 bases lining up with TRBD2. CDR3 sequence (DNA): TGTGCCAGCAGCCAACTAGCGGGGGGAGGGGAGACCCAGTACTTC. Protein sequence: CASSQLAGGGETQYF.